This TCR beta chain was retrieved from a study of T cell clonality in common variable immunodeficiency. General observations from the study: Fewer TCRbeta clones were shared among CVID subjects than controls. CVID subjects showed higher TCRbeta clonality than healthy controls.

Germline V gene lookup returns CDR1 SGHTA and CDR2 FQGTGA. The CDR3 spans 13 residues. A remark on this clone: Its antigen is unknown. The CDR3 end is not reached by the read, which stops 3 residues before it; the germline J gene fills it in.

The data were produced by immunoSEQ multiplex PCR, yet TCRdb's version contains in-frame clones alone and is incomplete. The table lists 30,000 to 45,000 clones, with no singletons. Sequencing input: peripheral blood mononuclear cells. This TCR came from a person aged 18 to 75 in good health. V usage is TRBV7-3 and J usage is TRBJ1-1; D not resolved. CDR3 DNA, as far as it was read: TGTGCCAGCAGCCCAGGAATCATTCGGGAA. This sequence encodes CASSPGIIRE. The CDR3 in its entirety is CASSPGIIREAFF.